One T cell receptor (beta chain) is described in this entry. Antigen specificity is unknown. Measured with immunoSEQ multiplex PCR; TCRdb has only the in-frame clones, and not every one. The sample gives 70,000 to 85,000 clones, approximately 92% of which show up once; more than 4.5% is in the top ten. These data belong to a study of OX40 agonist ivuxolimab in advanced cancers. At the level of the study: Ivuxolimab, an agonistic anti-OX40 (CD134) antibody, was given to patients. A male proportion of around 86% was recorded, with mean age approximately 57 years and range roughly 20 to 85. Study-wide findings and caveats: Relative to CD4+, CD8+ T cells held more expanded clones on average.

The CDR3 is made up of 16 amino acids. CDR1 is MNHNY and CDR2 is SVGAGI in the germline V gene (reference sequence). Autoimmune disease history or systemic immunosuppression led to patients being barred. The sequencing used CD4+ or CD8+ T cells sorted from blood, collected in a trial of the OX40 agonist ivuxolimab. The chain couples TRBV6-6 to TRBJ2-5; TRBD1 aligns across 10 bases. The end of the DNA fits TRBJ2-7 better, so the J call may be wrong. This receptor was identified in an adult with an advanced solid tumor such as melanoma, head and neck, liver or kidney cancer. CDR3 nucleotide sequence: TGTGCCAGCAGTGGACGGGACAGGGGCGTTACCTACGAGCAGTACTTC. The encoded protein is CASSGRDRGVTYEQYF.